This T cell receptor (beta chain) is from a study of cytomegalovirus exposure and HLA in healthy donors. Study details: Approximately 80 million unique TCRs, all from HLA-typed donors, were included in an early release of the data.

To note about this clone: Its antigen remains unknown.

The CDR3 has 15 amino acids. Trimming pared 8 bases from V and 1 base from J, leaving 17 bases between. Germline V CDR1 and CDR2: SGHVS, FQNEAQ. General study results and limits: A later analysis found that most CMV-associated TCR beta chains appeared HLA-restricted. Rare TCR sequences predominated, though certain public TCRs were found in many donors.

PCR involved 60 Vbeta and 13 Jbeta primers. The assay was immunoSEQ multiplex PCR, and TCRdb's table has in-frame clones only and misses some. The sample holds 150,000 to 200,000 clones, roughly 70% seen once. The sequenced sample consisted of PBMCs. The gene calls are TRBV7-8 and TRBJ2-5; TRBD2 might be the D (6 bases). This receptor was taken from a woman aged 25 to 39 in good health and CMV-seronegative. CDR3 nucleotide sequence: TGTGCCAGCGGAAATGGGGGGAGGCCCCAAGAGACCCAGTACTTC. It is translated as CASGNGGRPQETQYF. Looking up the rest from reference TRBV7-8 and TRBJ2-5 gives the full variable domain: GAGVSQSPRYKVAKRGQDVALRCDPISGHVSLFWYQQALGQGPEFLTYFQNEAQLDKSGLPSDRFFAERPEGSVSTLKIQRTQQEDSAVYLCASGNGGRPQETQYFGPGTRLLVL.